A selection of T cell receptor beta chains follows, all from one sample in a study of blood T cell repertoires in COVID-19. This table comes from immunoSEQ multiplex PCR, and its TCRdb copy is limited to in-frame clones, with some not included. This sample has 150,000 or so clones; about 90% occur once, and the top ten carry about 6%. The sequenced sample consisted of peripheral blood. The origin of the receptors is a man older than 75 with acute or convalescent COVID-19. CDR3s include the opening cysteine and the closing phenylalanine or tryptophan. A D gene is named only where the DNA matches it firmly. Size is stated for part of the rows, as once, few or many counts, or as a class when the clone is expanded.

CDR3aa,CDR3nt,d_gene,abundance,v_gene,j_gene
CASRTGSSGNTIYF,TGCGCCAGCAGGACAGGGAGCTCTGGAAACACCATATATTTT,TRBD1,-,TRBV5-1,TRBJ1-3
CASSLIGGRGDTQYF,TGTGCCAGCAGCTTAATTGGCGGGAGGGGGGATACGCAGTATTTT,TRBD2,-,TRBV7-3,TRBJ2-3
CASRTSGDNNEQFF,TGCGCCAGCCGAACTAGCGGGGATAACAATGAGCAGTTCTTC,TRBD2,-,TRBV5-1,TRBJ2-1
CASSHIGDYTF,TGTGCCAGCAGCCATATCGGTGACTACACCTTC,-,-,TRBV12-3/TRBV12-4,TRBJ1-2
CASSLGFAGGQETQYF,TGTGCCAGCAGCCTCGGCTTTGCGGGGGGACAAGAGACCCAGTACTTC,TRBD2,-,TRBV7-2,TRBJ2-5
CASSPNGGRGGRYEQYF,TGTGCCAGCAGTCCCAATGGGGGGAGAGGAGGGCGGTACGAGCAGTACTTC,-,-,TRBV28,TRBJ2-7
CASSPPTGQRSSTDTQYF,TGTGCCAGCAGCCCGCCTACGGGACAGAGGTCTAGCACAGATACGCAGTATTTT,TRBD1,-,TRBV4-2,TRBJ2-3
CASSLKAGGPIEQYF,TGTGCCAGCAGCTTAAAGGCAGGGGGCCCCATCGAGCAGTACTTC,TRBD1,-,TRBV7-2,TRBJ2-7
CSASNWGPYEQYF,TGCAGTGCTAGTAATTGGGGCCCCTACGAGCAGTACTTC,-,few,TRBV20-1,TRBJ2-7
CASSSGTGNEQYF,TGTGCCAGCAGCTCGGGGACAGGGAACGAGCAGTACTTC,TRBD1,-,TRBV7-3,TRBJ2-7
CATSGGGDITDTQYF,TGTGCCACCAGTGGGGGGGGAGACATCACAGATACGCAGTATTTT,TRBD2,-,TRBV24-1,TRBJ2-3
CASSPQGTVNYGYTF,TGCGCCAGCAGCCCACAAGGTACAGTCAACTATGGCTACACCTTC,-,-,TRBV4-1,TRBJ1-2
CASSRFLGGNTEAFF,TGTGCCAGCAGTCGATTTCTCGGCGGTAACACTGAAGCTTTCTTT,-,few,TRBV5-5,TRBJ1-1
CASSAGTDTLGSPLHF,TGTGCCAGCAGCGCTGGGACAGATACTTTGGGATCACCCCTCCACTTT,TRBD1,-,TRBV9,TRBJ1-6
CASSAAGETQYF,TGCGCCAGCAGCGCTGCGGGAGAGACCCAGTACTTC,-,-,TRBV5-1,TRBJ2-5
CASSFNSNTEAFF,TGCGCCAGCAGCTTCAATTCGAACACTGAAGCTTTCTTT,-,-,TRBV5-1,TRBJ1-1
CASSQGLAGETQYF,TGCGCCAGCAGCCAGGGACTAGCGGGGGAAACGCAGTATTTT,TRBD2,-,TRBV5-1,TRBJ2-3
CASSPPPPVNTEAFF,TGTGCCAGCAGCCCGCCCCCCCCGGTGAACACTGAAGCTTTCTTT,-,-,TRBV28,TRBJ1-1
CASKGTSFADTQYF,TGTGCCAGCAAAGGAACTAGCTTTGCAGATACGCAGTATTTT,-,-,TRBV6-5,TRBJ2-3
CASKGQNNQPQHF,TGTGCCAGCAAAGGACAGAACAATCAGCCCCAGCATTTT,-,-,TRBV27,TRBJ1-5
CASARTSGVQEQFF,TGTGCCAGCGCTAGGACTAGCGGGGTCCAAGAGCAGTTCTTC,TRBD2,-,TRBV2,TRBJ2-1
CASSLGTDPNEQYF,TGTGCCAGCAGCTTGGGGACAGACCCTAACGAGCAGTACTTC,-,-,TRBV5-4,TRBJ2-7
CASSFAPGGTGELFF,TGTGCCAGCAGTTTCGCTCCAGGCGGGACCGGGGAGCTGTTTTTT,-,-,TRBV27,TRBJ2-2
CASSLEASGKRAEQFF,TGCGCCAGCAGCTTGGAAGCTAGCGGCAAGAGGGCTGAGCAGTTCTTC,TRBD2,-,TRBV5-1,TRBJ2-1
CASSYGQNTEAFF,TGTGCCAGCAGCTATGGACAGAACACTGAAGCTTTCTTT,-,-,TRBV7-3,TRBJ1-1
CASRLGGEYGYTF,TGCGCCAGCAGGCTTGGCGGCGAGTATGGCTACACCTTC,-,-,TRBV5-1,TRBJ1-2
CAWTGTSGGAGTQYF,TGTGCCTGGACCGGGACTAGCGGGGGGGCGGGTACGCAGTATTTT,TRBD2,-,TRBV30,TRBJ2-3
CASSEGGNYGYTF,TGTGCCAGCAGTGAAGGAGGGAACTATGGCTACACCTTC,-,-,TRBV25-1,TRBJ1-2
CASSKDISPNQPQHF,TGTGCCAGCAGCAAAGACATTTCCCCCAATCAGCCCCAGCATTTT,-,few,TRBV7-6,TRBJ1-5
CASSLSYGYTF,TGTGCCAGCTCACTCTCTTATGGCTACACCTTC,-,-,TRBV18,TRBJ1-2
CASSQAEGLAGAEQFF,TGTGCCAGCAGCCAAGCGGAAGGTCTAGCGGGAGCTGAGCAGTTCTTC,TRBD2,-,TRBV4-2,TRBJ2-1
CASSQDGAMGQAFF,TGTGCCAGCAGCCAAGATGGAGCGATGGGACAGGCTTTCTTT,TRBD1,-,TRBV3-1/TRBV3-2,TRBJ1-1
CASSPQGAIATNEKLFF,TGTGCCAGCTCACCACAGGGGGCAATCGCAACTAATGAAAAACTGTTTTTT,TRBD1,-,TRBV18,TRBJ1-4
CAISELTQGAYEQYF,TGTGCCATCAGTGAGTTGACCCAGGGGGCTTACGAGCAGTACTTC,TRBD1,-,TRBV10-3,TRBJ2-7
CASSRDRENLNTEAFF,TGTGCCAGCAGCAGGGACAGGGAAAATTTGAACACTGAAGCTTTCTTT,TRBD1,-,TRBV3-1/TRBV3-2,TRBJ1-1
CSVGTGASYEQYF,TGCAGCGTGGGGACAGGGGCCTCCTACGAGCAGTACTTC,TRBD1,-,TRBV29-1,TRBJ2-7
CATSPSTGLEETQYF,TGTGCCACCAGCCCTTCGACAGGGTTGGAAGAGACCCAGTACTTC,TRBD1,few,TRBV24-1,TRBJ2-5
CASSLLDSSPPLHF,TGTGCCAGCAGCTTATTGGACAGCTCCCCTCCCCTCCACTTT,-,-,TRBV7-2,TRBJ1-6
CATQRGPQENIQYF,TGTGCCACCCAAAGGGGGCCCCAAGAAAACATTCAGTACTTC,TRBD1,-,TRBV19,TRBJ2-4
CSVGTGSNEQYF,TGCAGCGTTGGAACAGGGTCCAACGAGCAGTACTTC,-,few,TRBV29-1,TRBJ2-7
CASSLPSTGELFF,TGTGCCAGCAGCTTGCCTAGCACCGGGGAGCTGTTTTTT,-,-,TRBV5-4,TRBJ2-2
CASSLSGTTYNEQFF,TGTGCCAGCTCGCTCTCCGGGACTACGTACAATGAGCAGTTCTTC,TRBD2,-,TRBV18,TRBJ2-1